This T cell receptor beta chain appears in the sequencing data of a study of blood T cell repertoires in COVID-19. As for the study in general: The origin of the acute and convalescent COVID-19 samples was the United States, Italy and Spain. T cells, B-cell-depleted T cells, or PBMCs supplied cDNA or gDNA.

Germline values: CDR1 MNHNS, CDR2 SASEGT. The CDR3 totals 16 residues. Germline trimming cut 4 bases from V and 2 bases from J; bases unmatched to any gene: 7. Per the original data handling: Researchers report that nucleated cell counts were estimated from reference gene primer amplification. Sequenced by immunoSEQ multiplex PCR; TCRdb stores in-frame clones only, minus some. V and J calls and clone size come straight from that table; D and trimming were deduced from the DNA. Of over 45,000 clones in the sample, approximately 88% were seen once. The sequencing sample was made of peripheral blood. The gene calls are TRBV6-1 and TRBJ2-2; 7 bases fit TRBD1. The origin of this receptor is a man between 45 and 60 years old with active COVID-19. CDR3 sequence reads: CASSGRDSPNTGELFF. Here the CDR3 DNA reads TGTGCCAGCAGTGGTCGGGACAGCCCAAACACCGGGGAGCTGTTTTTT.